This T cell receptor (beta chain) stems from a study of blood T cell repertoires in COVID-19. For the study at large: The United States, Italy and Spain provided the acute and convalescent COVID-19 samples.

Methods used by the authors: The assay estimated nucleated cells by amplifying reference gene primers. Some clones are missing from TCRdb's copy, which holds only in-frame ones; the method was immunoSEQ multiplex PCR. V and J calls and clone size are copied from that table; D and trimming were computed from the DNA. The repertoire includes over 150,000 clones, around 79% of them detected once, and under 15% sits in the top ten. The CDR3 totals 17 residues. Per germline, CDR1 LGHNA and CDR2 YNFKEQ. J was trimmed by 5 bases and V by 0 bases; bases with no gene match: 8. Source material: peripheral blood. This receptor was taken from a woman aged 45-65 years with acute or convalescent COVID-19. The V call is TRBV4-2, the J call TRBJ1-1; 11 bases match TRBD1. The CDR3 region has the DNA TGTGCCAGCAGCCAAGAATGGACAGGGGGCGCGGGAACTGAAGCTTTCTTT. Translation gives CASSQEWTGGAGTEAFF.